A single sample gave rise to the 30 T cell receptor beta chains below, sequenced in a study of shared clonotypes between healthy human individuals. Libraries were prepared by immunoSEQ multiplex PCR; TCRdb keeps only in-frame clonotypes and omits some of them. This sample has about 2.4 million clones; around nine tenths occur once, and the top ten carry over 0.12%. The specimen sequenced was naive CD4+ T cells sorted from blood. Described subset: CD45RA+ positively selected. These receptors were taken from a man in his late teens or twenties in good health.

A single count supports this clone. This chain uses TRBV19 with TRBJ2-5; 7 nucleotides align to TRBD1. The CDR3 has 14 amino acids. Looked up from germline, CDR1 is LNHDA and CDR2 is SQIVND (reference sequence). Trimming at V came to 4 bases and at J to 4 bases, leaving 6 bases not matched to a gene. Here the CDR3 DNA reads TGTGCCAGTAGTACCGGACAGGTGGGAGAGACCCAGTACTTC. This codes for CASSTGQVGETQYF. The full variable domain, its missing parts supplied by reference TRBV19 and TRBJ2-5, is DGGITQSPKYLFRKEGQNVTLSCEQNLNHDAMYWYRQDPGQGLRLIYYSQIVNDFQKGDIAEGYSVSREKKESFPLTVTSAQKNPTAFYLCASSTGQVGETQYFGPGTRLLVL.

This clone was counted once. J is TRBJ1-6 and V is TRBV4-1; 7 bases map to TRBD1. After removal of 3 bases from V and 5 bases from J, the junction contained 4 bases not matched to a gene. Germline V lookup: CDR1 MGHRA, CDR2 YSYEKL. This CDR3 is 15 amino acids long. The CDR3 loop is CASSQDRPDNSPLHF. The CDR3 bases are TGCGCCAGCAGCCAGGACAGGCCCGATAATTCACCCCTCCACTTT.

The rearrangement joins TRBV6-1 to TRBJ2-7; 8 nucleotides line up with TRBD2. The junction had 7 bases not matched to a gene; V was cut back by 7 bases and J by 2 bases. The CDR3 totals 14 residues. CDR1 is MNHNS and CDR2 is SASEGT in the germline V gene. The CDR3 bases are TGTGCCAGCAATGTTCTCGGGGGGGCCTACGAGCAGTACTTC. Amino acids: CASNVLGGAYEQYF.

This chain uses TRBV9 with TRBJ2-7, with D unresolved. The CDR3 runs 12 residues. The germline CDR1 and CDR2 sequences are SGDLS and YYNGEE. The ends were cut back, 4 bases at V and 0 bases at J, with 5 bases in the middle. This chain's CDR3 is CASSLSSYEQYF. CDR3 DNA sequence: TGTGCCAGCAGCTTGAGCTCCTACGAGCAGTACTTC.

CDR3 coding DNA: TGCAGCGTTGAAGGGGCGGACTGGCCTAGCTCCTACAATGAGCAGTTCTTC. It is translated as CSVEGADWPSSYNEQFF. The gene calls are TRBV29-1 and TRBJ2-1; TRBD2 might be the D (5 bases). This CDR3 spans 17 amino acids. Germline V gene data show CDR1 as SQVTM and CDR2 as ANQGSEA. The germline V and J ends were trimmed by 1 base and 0 bases, with 16 bases remaining between them.

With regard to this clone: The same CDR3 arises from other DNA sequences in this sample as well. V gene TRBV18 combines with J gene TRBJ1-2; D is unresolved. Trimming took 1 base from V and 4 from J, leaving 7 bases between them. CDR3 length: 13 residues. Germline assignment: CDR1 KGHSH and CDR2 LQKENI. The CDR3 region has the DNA TGTGCCAGCTCACCACGGGAGGGCTATGGCTACACCTTC. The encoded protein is CASSPREGYGYTF.

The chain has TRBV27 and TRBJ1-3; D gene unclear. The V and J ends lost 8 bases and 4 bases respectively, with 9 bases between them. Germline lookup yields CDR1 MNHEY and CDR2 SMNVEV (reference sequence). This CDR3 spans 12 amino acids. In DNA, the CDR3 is TGTGCCAGCGCCGCCCCAGGAAACACCATATATTTT. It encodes CASAAPGNTIYF.

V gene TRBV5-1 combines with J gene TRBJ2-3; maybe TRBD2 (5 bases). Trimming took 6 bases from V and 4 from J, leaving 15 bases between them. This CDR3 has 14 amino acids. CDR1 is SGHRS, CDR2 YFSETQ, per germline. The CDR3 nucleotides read TGCGCCAGCATCCCCTCGGCCGGGGCAGATACGCAGTATTTT. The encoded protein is CASIPSAGADTQYF. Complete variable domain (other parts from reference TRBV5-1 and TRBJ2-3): KAGVTQTPRYLIKTRGQQVTLSCSPISGHRSVSWYQQTPGQGLQFLFEYFSETQRNKGNFPGRFSGRQFSNSRSEMNVSTLELGDSALYLCASIPSAGADTQYFGPGTRLTVL.

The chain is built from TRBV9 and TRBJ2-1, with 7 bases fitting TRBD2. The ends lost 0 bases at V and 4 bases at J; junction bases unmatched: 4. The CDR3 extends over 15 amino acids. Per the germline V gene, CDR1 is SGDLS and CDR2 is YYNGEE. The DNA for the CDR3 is TGTGCCAGCAGCGTAGGACTAGCCCTATACAATGAGCAGTTCTTC. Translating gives CASSVGLALYNEQFF.

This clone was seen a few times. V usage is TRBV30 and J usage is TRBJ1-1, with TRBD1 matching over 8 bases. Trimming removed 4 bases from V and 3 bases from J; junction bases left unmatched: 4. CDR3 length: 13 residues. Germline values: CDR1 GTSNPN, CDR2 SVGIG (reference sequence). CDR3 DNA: TGTGCCTGGATTGCACAGGGGGACACTGAAGCTTTCTTT. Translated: CAWIAQGDTEAFF.

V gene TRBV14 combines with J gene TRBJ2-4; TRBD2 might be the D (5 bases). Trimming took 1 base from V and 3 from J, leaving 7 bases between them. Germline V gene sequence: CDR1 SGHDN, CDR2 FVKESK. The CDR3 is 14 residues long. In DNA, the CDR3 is TGTGCCAGCAGCCAAGCTGGGAGCAAAAACATTCAGTACTTC. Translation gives CASSQAGSKNIQYF. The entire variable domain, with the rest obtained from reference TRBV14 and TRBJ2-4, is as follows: EAGVTQFPSHSVIEKGQTVTLRCDPISGHDNLYWYRRVMGKEIKFLLHFVKESKQDESGMPNNRFLAERTGGTYSTLKVQPAELEDSGVYFCASSQAGSKNIQYFGAGTRLSVL.

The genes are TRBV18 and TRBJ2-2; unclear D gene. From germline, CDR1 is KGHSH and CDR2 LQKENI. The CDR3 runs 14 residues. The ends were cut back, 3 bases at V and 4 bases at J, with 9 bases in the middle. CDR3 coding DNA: TGTGCCAGCTCACCTTCAGTTTTCACCGGGGAGCTGTTTTTT. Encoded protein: CASSPSVFTGELFF. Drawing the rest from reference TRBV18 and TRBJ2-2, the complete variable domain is NAGVMQNPRHLVRRRGQEARLRCSPMKGHSHVYWYRQLPEEGLKFMVYLQKENIIDESGMPKERFSAEFPKEGPSILRIQQVVRGDSAAYFCASSPSVFTGELFFGEGSRLTVL.

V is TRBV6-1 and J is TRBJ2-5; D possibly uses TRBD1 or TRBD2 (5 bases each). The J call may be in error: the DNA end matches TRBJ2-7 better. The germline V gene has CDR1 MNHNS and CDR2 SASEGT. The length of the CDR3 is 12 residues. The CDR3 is CATPGRWDEQYF. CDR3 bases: TGTGCCACCCCGGGACGTTGGGACGAGCAGTACTTC.

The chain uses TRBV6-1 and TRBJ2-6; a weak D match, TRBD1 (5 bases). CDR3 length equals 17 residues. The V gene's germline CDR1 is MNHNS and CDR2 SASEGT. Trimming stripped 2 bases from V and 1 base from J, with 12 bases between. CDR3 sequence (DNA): TGTGCCAGCAGTGAAATAATGGGGCCATCTGGGGCCAACGTCCTGACTTTC. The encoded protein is CASSEIMGPSGANVLTF.

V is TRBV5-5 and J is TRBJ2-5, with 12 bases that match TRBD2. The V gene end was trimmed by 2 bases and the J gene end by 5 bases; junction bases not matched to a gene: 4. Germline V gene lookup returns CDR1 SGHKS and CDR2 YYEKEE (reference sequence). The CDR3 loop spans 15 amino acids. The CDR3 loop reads CASSLLAGGTETQYF. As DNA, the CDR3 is TGTGCCAGCAGCTTACTAGCGGGAGGTACCGAGACCCAGTACTTC.

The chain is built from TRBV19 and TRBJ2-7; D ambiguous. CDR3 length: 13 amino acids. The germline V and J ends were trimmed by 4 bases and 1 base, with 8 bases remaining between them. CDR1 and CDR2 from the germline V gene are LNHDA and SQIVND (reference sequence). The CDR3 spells CASSNGRSYEQYF. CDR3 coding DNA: TGTGCCAGTAGTAATGGCAGATCCTACGAGCAGTACTTC.

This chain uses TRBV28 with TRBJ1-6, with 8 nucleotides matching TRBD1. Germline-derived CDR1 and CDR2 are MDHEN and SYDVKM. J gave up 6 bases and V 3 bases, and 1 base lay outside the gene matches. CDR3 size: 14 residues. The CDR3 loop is CASSFRGRNSPLHF. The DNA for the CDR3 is TGTGCCAGCAGTTTCAGGGGGCGTAATTCACCCCTCCACTTT.

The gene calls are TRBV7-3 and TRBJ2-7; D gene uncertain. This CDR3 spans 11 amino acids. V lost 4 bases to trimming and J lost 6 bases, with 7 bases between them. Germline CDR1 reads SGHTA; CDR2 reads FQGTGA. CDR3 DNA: TGTGCCAGCAGCTCCTCGGGCGAGCAGTACTTC. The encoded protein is CASSSSGEQYF.

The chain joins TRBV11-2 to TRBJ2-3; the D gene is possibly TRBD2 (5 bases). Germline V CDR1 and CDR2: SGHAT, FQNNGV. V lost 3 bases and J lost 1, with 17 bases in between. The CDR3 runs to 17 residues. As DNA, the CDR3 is TGTGCCAGCAGCTTTACTTCGTCCAACGGGGGCACAGATACGCAGTATTTT. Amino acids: CASSFTSSNGGTDTQYF.

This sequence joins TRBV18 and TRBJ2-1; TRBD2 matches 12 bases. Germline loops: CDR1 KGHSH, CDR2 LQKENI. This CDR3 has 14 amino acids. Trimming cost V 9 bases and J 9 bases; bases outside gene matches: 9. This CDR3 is CASSPTSGGREQFF. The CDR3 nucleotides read TGTGCCAGTTCCCCGACTAGCGGGGGACGTGAGCAGTTCTTC. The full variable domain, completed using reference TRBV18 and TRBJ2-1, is NAGVMQNPRHLVRRRGQEARLRCSPMKGHSHVYWYRQLPEEGLKFMVYLQKENIIDESGMPKERFSAEFPKEGPSILRIQQVVRGDSAAYFCASSPTSGGREQFFGPGTRLTVL.

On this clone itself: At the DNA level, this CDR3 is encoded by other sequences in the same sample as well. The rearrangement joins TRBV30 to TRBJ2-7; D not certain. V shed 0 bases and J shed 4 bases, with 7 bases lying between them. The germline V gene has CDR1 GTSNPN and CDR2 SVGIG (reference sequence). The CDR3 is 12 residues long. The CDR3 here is CAWSVGRYEQYF. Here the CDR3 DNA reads TGTGCCTGGAGTGTAGGGCGGTACGAGCAGTACTTC. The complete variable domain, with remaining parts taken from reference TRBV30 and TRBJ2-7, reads SQTIHQWPATLVQPVGSPLSLECTVEGTSNPNLYWYRQAAGRGLQLLFYSVGIGQISSEVPQNLSASRPQDRQFILSSKKLLLSDSGFYLCAWSVGRYEQYFGPGTRLTVT.

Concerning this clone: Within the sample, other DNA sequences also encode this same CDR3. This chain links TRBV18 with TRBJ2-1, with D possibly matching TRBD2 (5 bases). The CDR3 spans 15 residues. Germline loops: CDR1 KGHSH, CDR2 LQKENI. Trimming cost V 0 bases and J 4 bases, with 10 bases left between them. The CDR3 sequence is CASSPPSGGYNEQFF. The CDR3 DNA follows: TGTGCCAGCTCACCACCTTCGGGCGGGTACAATGAGCAGTTCTTC.

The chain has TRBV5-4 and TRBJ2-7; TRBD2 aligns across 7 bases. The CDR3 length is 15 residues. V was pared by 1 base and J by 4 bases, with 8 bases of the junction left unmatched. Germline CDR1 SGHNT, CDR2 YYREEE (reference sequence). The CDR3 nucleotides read TGTGCCAGCAGCTTGAGACTAGCCGGTCCGTACGAGCAGTACTTC. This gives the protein CASSLRLAGPYEQYF. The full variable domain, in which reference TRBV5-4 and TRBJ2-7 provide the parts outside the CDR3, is ETGVTQSPTHLIKTRGQQVTLRCSSQSGHNTVSWYQQALGQGPQFIFQYYREEENGRGNFPPRFSGLQFPNYSSELNVNALELDDSALYLCASSLRLAGPYEQYFGPGTRLTVT.

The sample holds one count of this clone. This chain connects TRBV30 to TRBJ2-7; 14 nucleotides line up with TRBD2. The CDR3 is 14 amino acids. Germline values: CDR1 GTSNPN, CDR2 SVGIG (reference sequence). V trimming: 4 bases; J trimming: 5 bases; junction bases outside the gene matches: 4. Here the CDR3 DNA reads TGTGCCTGGATGGGACTAGCGGGAGACCACGAGCAGTACTTC. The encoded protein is CAWMGLAGDHEQYF.

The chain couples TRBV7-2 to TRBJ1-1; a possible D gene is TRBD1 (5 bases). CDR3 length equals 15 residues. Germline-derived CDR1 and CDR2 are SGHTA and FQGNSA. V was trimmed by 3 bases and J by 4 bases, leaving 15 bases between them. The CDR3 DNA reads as TGTGCCAGCAGCTTGAGCGGGACCGCGACCACTGAAGCTTTCTTT. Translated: CASSLSGTATTEAFF.

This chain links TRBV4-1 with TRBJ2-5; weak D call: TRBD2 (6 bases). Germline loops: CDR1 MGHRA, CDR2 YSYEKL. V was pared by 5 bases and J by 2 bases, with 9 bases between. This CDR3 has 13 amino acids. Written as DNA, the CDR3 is TGCGCCAGCAGCTTGACTAGACAAGAGACCCAGTACTTC. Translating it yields CASSLTRQETQYF.

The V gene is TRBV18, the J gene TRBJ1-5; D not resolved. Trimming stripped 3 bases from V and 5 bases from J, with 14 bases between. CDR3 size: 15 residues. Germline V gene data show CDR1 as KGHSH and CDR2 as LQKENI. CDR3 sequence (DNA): TGTGCCAGCTCACCTCTCCCCCTGATGGATCAGCCCCAGCATTTT. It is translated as CASSPLPLMDQPQHF.

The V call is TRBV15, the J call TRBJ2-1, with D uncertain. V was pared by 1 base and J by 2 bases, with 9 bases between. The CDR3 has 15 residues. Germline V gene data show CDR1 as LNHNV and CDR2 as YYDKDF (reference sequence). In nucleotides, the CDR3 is TGTGCCACCAGCAGAGGACGAGAGACCTACAATGAGCAGTTCTTC. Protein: CATSRGRETYNEQFF.

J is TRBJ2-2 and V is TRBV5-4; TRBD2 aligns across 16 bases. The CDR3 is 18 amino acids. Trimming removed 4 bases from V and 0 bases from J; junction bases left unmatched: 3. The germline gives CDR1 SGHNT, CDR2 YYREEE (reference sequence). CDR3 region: CASSVGLAGGPNTGELFF. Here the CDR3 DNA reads TGTGCCAGCAGCGTGGGACTAGCGGGGGGGCCGAACACCGGGGAGCTGTTTTTT.

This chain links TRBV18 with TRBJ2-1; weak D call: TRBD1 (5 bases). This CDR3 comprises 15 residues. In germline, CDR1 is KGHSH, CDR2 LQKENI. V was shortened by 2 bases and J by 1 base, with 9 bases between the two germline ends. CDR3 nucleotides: TGTGCCAGCTCACCAGACCAGGGTTCCTACAATGAGCAGTTCTTC. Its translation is CASSPDQGSYNEQFF.